A selection of T cell receptor beta chains follows, all from one sample in a study of blood T cell repertoires in COVID-19. Only in-frame clones appear in the TCRdb table, and some are missing; sequencing was by immunoSEQ multiplex PCR. Among 200,000 to 300,000 clones listed, 86% were seen once. Source material: PBMCs or T cells enriched from blood (not recorded which). These receptors all stem from a woman aged 40 to 50 with acute COVID-19. Each CDR3 is given with its conserved first and last residue. Fields, in order: D gene, clone size, V gene, J gene, CDR3 protein, CDR3 DNA. A D gene is named only where the DNA matches it firmly. The size field is filled for only some rows; it gives once, few, many or a size class.

>-|-|TRBV29-1|TRBJ2-3
CSVAREDTQYF
TGCAGCGTTGCCAGGGAAGATACGCAGTATTTT
>TRBD2|once|TRBV5-8|TRBJ2-2
CASRGTSGRNTGELFF
TGTGCCAGCAGGGGGACTAGCGGGAGGAACACCGGGGAGCTGTTTTTT
>-|few|TRBV18|TRBJ2-3
CASSRGQSTDTQYF
TGTGCCAGCTCACGGGGACAATCCACAGATACGCAGTATTTT
>TRBD2|-|TRBV27|TRBJ2-7
CASSSPTSGIGEQYF
TGTGCCAGCAGTTCACCGACTAGCGGGATAGGCGAGCAGTACTTC
>-|-|TRBV11-2|TRBJ2-3
CASSLEPPREITDTQYF
TGTGCCAGCAGCTTAGAACCACCACGGGAGATCACAGATACGCAGTATTTT
>-|-|TRBV19|TRBJ1-1
CASSVGTAGGTEAFF
TGTGCCAGTAGTGTCGGGACTGCCGGTGGAACTGAAGCTTTCTTT
>-|-|TRBV19|TRBJ2-3
CASSMRVDTQYF
TGTGCCAGTAGTATGAGGGTAGATACGCAGTATTTT
>-|-|TRBV24-1|TRBJ2-1
CATSDSGHPREQFF
TGTGCCACCAGTGATTCAGGACACCCTAGGGAGCAGTTCTTC
>TRBD2|-|TRBV4-1|TRBJ2-7
CASSQNGLAGVYEQYF
TGCGCCAGCAGCCAGAACGGACTAGCGGGAGTGTACGAGCAGTACTTC
>TRBD2|-|TRBV7-8|TRBJ2-5
CASSRNSGAGETQYF
TGTGCCAGCAGTCGCAACTCGGGAGCGGGGGAGACCCAGTACTTC
>-|once|TRBV27|TRBJ2-1
CASRPENSYNEQFF
TGTGCCAGCCGTCCTGAGAATTCCTACAATGAGCAGTTCTTC
>TRBD2|-|TRBV5-4|TRBJ2-3
CASSSSGRSDTQYF
TGTGCCAGCAGCTCTAGCGGGAGATCAGATACGCAGTATTTT
>-|once|TRBV7-3|TRBJ2-1
CASSLTPARMDEQFF
TGTGCCAGCAGCTTAACGCCTGCTAGAATGGATGAGCAGTTCTTC
>TRBD1|-|TRBV9|TRBJ1-3
CASSPTGGSGNTIYF
TGTGCCAGCAGCCCGACAGGGGGGAGTGGAAACACCATATATTTT
>-|-|TRBV6-2/TRBV6-3|TRBJ2-7
CASSRRTAQGARLAGIHSYEQYF
TGTGCCAGCAGCCGCAGAACCGCACAGGGGGCGCGTCTAGCGGGAATACACTCCTACGAGCAGTACTTC
>TRBD2|-|TRBV7-8|TRBJ2-3
CASSFPTSGRVWNTDTQYF
TGTGCCAGCAGCTTCCCGACTAGCGGGAGGGTCTGGAACACAGATACGCAGTATTTT
>-|-|TRBV15|TRBJ2-7
CATSTRVEAYEQYF
TGTGCCACCAGCACCCGGGTCGAAGCCTACGAGCAGTACTTC
>TRBD1|-|TRBV28|TRBJ1-2
CASSFQSGQGTYGYTF
TGTGCCAGCAGTTTTCAGTCGGGACAGGGGACCTATGGCTACACCTTC
>-|once|TRBV27|TRBJ2-1
CASWTSGIEYNEQFF
TGTGCCAGCTGGACGTCCGGGATAGAGTACAATGAGCAGTTCTTC
>TRBD2|once|TRBV6-1|TRBJ2-7
CASSASGRSHSYEQYF
TGTGCCAGCAGTGCCAGCGGGAGGTCTCACTCCTACGAGCAGTACTTC
>-|-|TRBV19|TRBJ1-2
CASSIGWAGYGYTF
TGTGCCAGTAGTATAGGTTGGGCAGGGTATGGCTACACCTTC
>TRBD1|-|TRBV5-4|TRBJ1-1
CASSLGPGGANTEAFF
TGTGCCAGCAGCTTGGGGCCAGGGGGCGCTAACACTGAAGCTTTCTTT
>TRBD2|-|TRBV7-9|TRBJ2-1
CASSLLAGYYDEQFF
TGTGCCAGCAGCTTACTAGCGGGATATTACGATGAGCAGTTCTTC
>-|-|TRBV9|TRBJ2-5
CASSVEWGRLETQYF
TGTGCCAGCAGCGTAGAATGGGGGCGCCTAGAGACCCAGTACTTC
>TRBD2|-|TRBV7-9|TRBJ2-7
CASSLGGSGSRDEQYF
TGTGCCAGCAGCTTAGGGGGTAGCGGGAGCCGGGACGAGCAGTACTTC
>-|-|TRBV5-1|TRBJ2-7
CASSLDSGGTSYEQYF
TGCGCCAGCAGCTTGGACAGTGGAGGAACCTCCTACGAGCAGTACTTC
>-|few|TRBV30|TRBJ1-3
CAWSNKGGTGNTIYF
TGTGCCTGGAGCAACAAAGGGGGTACTGGAAACACCATATATTTT
>-|few|TRBV12-3/TRBV12-4|TRBJ1-2
CASSPAGNGYTF
TGTGCCAGCAGCCCGGCGGGGAATGGCTACACCTTC
>TRBD1|-|TRBV2|TRBJ1-4
CASSGTGDSTNEKLFF
TGTGCCAGCAGTGGAACAGGGGATTCAACTAATGAAAAACTGTTTTTT
>TRBD2|-|TRBV27|TRBJ2-7
CASSPRGGYEQYF
TGTGCCAGCAGTCCGCGGGGGGGCTACGAGCAGTACTTC
>-|once|TRBV2|TRBJ2-7
CASSNAGIYEQYF
TGTGCCAGCAGTAATGCAGGGATCTACGAGCAGTACTTC
>TRBD1|once|TRBV6-5|TRBJ1-6
CASSPIGQGAAPLHF
TGTGCCAGCAGTCCTATTGGTCAGGGGGCAGCTCCCCTCCACTTT
>-|-|TRBV6-1|TRBJ1-5
CASSEPGHNNQPQHF
TGTGCCAGCAGTGAACCGGGACACAACAATCAGCCCCAGCATTTT
>-|-|TRBV27|TRBJ2-5
CASSLLGGGETQYF
TGTGCCAGCAGTCTACTTGGGGGAGGAGAGACCCAGTACTTC
>TRBD2|-|TRBV3-1/TRBV3-2|TRBJ2-1
CASSQELAGVGEQFF
TGTGCCAGCAGCCAAGAGTTGGCGGGAGTCGGTGAGCAGTTCTTC
>-|-|TRBV7-6|TRBJ1-2
CASSPELGHFGYTF
TGTGCCAGCAGCCCCGAGCTTGGACATTTCGGCTACACCTTC
>TRBD1|-|TRBV11-1|TRBJ2-5
CASSSNRQGKTQYF
TGTGCCAGCAGCTCCAACAGACAGGGCAAGACCCAGTACTTC
>TRBD2|-|TRBV18|TRBJ2-3
CASTPREGALQAQYF
TGTGCCAGCACCCCCAGGGAGGGAGCCTTACAGGCGCAGTATTTT
>-|once|TRBV10-1|TRBJ1-5
CASSLTGNQPQHF
TGCGCCAGCAGCCTAACAGGGAATCAGCCCCAGCATTTT
>TRBD1|-|TRBV2|TRBJ1-2
CATLTGGAYGYTF
TGTGCCACCTTGACAGGGGGCGCCTATGGCTACACCTTC
>TRBD1|-|TRBV3-1/TRBV3-2|TRBJ2-7
CASSQGTVSYEQYF
TGTGCCAGCAGCCAGGGGACAGTATCCTACGAGCAGTACTTC
>TRBD1|-|TRBV12-5|TRBJ2-7
CASGGDSSYEQYF
TGTGCTAGTGGTGGGGACAGCTCCTACGAGCAGTACTTC
>TRBD2|-|TRBV11-3|TRBJ2-2
CASSLSPSGIGELFF
TGTGCCAGCAGCTTATCCCCTAGCGGGATTGGGGAGCTGTTTTTT
>-|few|TRBV13|TRBJ1-2
CASSLVAGAGGGYTF
TGTGCCAGCAGCTTAGTGGCAGGGGCCGGCGGTGGCTACACCTTC